The 28 T cell receptor beta chains reported below all come from one sample, sequenced in a study of blood T cell repertoires in COVID-19. Method: immunoSEQ multiplex PCR; TCRdb's copy keeps in-frame clones and lacks some. The sample shows around 200,000 clones, over 60% of them seen only once. Sequenced input: peripheral blood. Receptors were obtained from a woman aged 70-85 years with acute or convalescent COVID-19.

The J gene is TRBJ2-1, the V gene TRBV7-2; 14 bases map to TRBD2. The germline CDR1 and CDR2 sequences are SGHTA and FQGNSA. CDR3 length equals 16 residues. After removal of 7 bases from V and 7 bases from J, the junction contained 9 bases not matched to a gene. CDR3 sequence: CASTPGGLAGVNEQFF. CDR3 DNA sequence: TGTGCCAGCACCCCCGGGGGACTAGCGGGAGTAAATGAGCAGTTCTTC.

The V gene is TRBV14, the J gene TRBJ2-2; D possibly corresponds to TRBD2 (5 bases). The germline CDR1 and CDR2 sequences are SGHDN and FVKESK. CDR3 size: 13 residues. Trimming removed 7 bases at V and 1 base at J, with 7 bases between. This CDR3 reads CASTRGNTGELFF. The CDR3, as DNA: TGTGCCAGCACTCGGGGGAACACCGGGGAGCTGTTTTTT.

The chain employs TRBV30 and TRBJ2-2; D unclear. This CDR3 comprises 14 residues. Trimming left V 0 bases short and J 6 bases short, with 11 bases between. Germline lookup yields CDR1 GTSNPN and CDR2 SVGIG (reference sequence). The CDR3 protein is CAWSVLGSAGELFF. The CDR3 DNA follows: TGTGCCTGGAGTGTTCTCGGGTCTGCCGGGGAGCTGTTTTTT.

The rearrangement links TRBV28 to TRBJ2-7; TRBD2 aligns across 9 bases. J lost 1 base, V lost 6 bases, and 10 bases had no gene match. CDR3 length: 16 residues. Germline values: CDR1 MDHEN, CDR2 SYDVKM. CDR3 nucleotide sequence: TGTGCCAGCAGCATCCCAGGGACTAGCAGATCCTACGAGCAGTACTTC. This encodes CASSIPGTSRSYEQYF.

The chain employs TRBV28 and TRBJ2-1; maybe TRBD2 (7 bases). V was shortened by 3 bases and J by 0 bases, with 18 bases between the two germline ends. This CDR3 is 18 amino acids long. The germline gives CDR1 MDHEN, CDR2 SYDVKM. The chain's CDR3 is CASSFPQEGGSSYNEQFF. Written as DNA, the CDR3 is TGTGCCAGCAGTTTCCCCCAAGAGGGGGGGAGCTCCTACAATGAGCAGTTCTTC.

The chain employs TRBV12-3 or TRBV12-4 and TRBJ1-2, with D tentatively TRBD1 (5 bases). Between the trimmed V and J ends, which lost 3 bases and 6 bases, there was a span of 8 bases. The CDR3 extends over 12 amino acids. The CDR3: CASSLRGDGYTF. CDR3 bases: TGTGCCAGCAGTTTGCGGGGGGATGGCTACACCTTC.

The chain joins TRBV28 to TRBJ2-4; 7 nucleotides agree with TRBD2. Germline V gene lookup returns CDR1 MDHEN and CDR2 SYDVKM. The CDR3 covers 16 residues. V lost 3 bases to trimming and J lost 3 bases; unmatched junction nucleotides: 8. CDR3 in amino acids: CASSFGGRGFKNIQYF. Here the CDR3 DNA reads TGTGCCAGCAGTTTTGGCGGGAGAGGTTTCAAAAACATTCAGTACTTC.

The gene calls are TRBV5-1 and TRBJ2-3; 9 bases line up with TRBD1. From germline, CDR1 is SGHRS and CDR2 YFSETQ. Trimming removed 0 bases from V and 1 base from J; junction bases left unmatched: 3. The CDR3 covers 16 residues. Written as DNA, the CDR3 is TGCGCCAGCAGCTTGGAGGACAGGGGTGGCACAGATACGCAGTATTTT. It yields the protein CASSLEDRGGTDTQYF.

V gene TRBV29-1 combines with J gene TRBJ2-2; maybe TRBD2 (7 bases). Trimming stripped 4 bases from V and 2 bases from J, with 17 bases between. CDR1 and CDR2 (germline): SQVTM, ANQGSEA. The CDR3 totals 16 residues. The CDR3 DNA reads TGCAGCGTTGCCCGAACCAGCGGGACAAACACCGGGGAGCTGTTTTTT. This encodes CSVARTSGTNTGELFF.

The chain uses TRBV2 and TRBJ1-2, with 10 nucleotides matching TRBD1. Germline V gene data show CDR1 as SNHLY and CDR2 as FYNNEI. The CDR3 has 15 amino acids. With 6 bases clipped from V and 8 bases from J, the junction kept 12 bases outside the gene matches. This CDR3 is CASSSGGQGSYGYTF. The CDR3, as DNA: TGTGCCAGCAGCTCAGGGGGACAGGGGTCCTACGGCTACACCTTC. The full variable domain, rest sourced from reference TRBV2 and TRBJ1-2, is EPEVTQTPSHQVTQMGQEVILRCVPISNHLYFYWYRQILGQKVEFLVSFYNNEISEKSEIFDDQFSVERPDGSNFTLKIRSTKLEDSAMYFCASSSGGQGSYGYTFGSGTRLTVV.

The rearrangement links TRBV19 to TRBJ1-5, with D possibly being TRBD1 (5 bases). V was pared by 4 bases and J by 4 bases, with 14 bases between. The V gene's germline CDR1 is LNHDA and CDR2 SQIVND (reference sequence). CDR3 length equals 15 residues. CDR3 residues: CASSTRRVPNQPQHF. The DNA for the CDR3 is TGTGCCAGTAGTACCCGCAGGGTTCCTAATCAGCCCCAGCATTTT.

The CDR3 nucleotides are TGTGCCAGCAGCGCGATGGGAGCTAGCGGCCAAGAGACCCAGTACTTC. This codes for CASSAMGASGQETQYF. The V gene is TRBV9, the J gene TRBJ2-5, with 7 bases matching TRBD2. V shed 3 bases, J shed 1 base, and the junction held 9 bases outside the gene matches. Looked up from germline, CDR1 is SGDLS and CDR2 is YYNGEE. The CDR3 sequence is 16 residues long. Filled out from reference TRBV9 and TRBJ2-5, the complete variable domain reads DSGVTQTPKHLITATGQRVTLRCSPRSGDLSVYWYQQSLDQGLQFLIQYYNGEERAKGNILERFSAQQFPDLHSELNLSSLELGDSALYFCASSAMGASGQETQYFGPGTRLLVL.

The chain combines TRBV19 with TRBJ2-5, with no clear D. Germline lookup yields CDR1 LNHDA and CDR2 SQIVND (reference sequence). The germline V and J ends were trimmed by 7 bases and 0 bases, with 9 bases remaining between them. The CDR3 is 13 residues long. For the CDR3, the DNA is TGTGCCAGTAAGTCCAGAAACCAAGAGACCCAGTACTTC. Translated: CASKSRNQETQYF.

The rearrangement links TRBV15 to TRBJ2-5, with 9 bases aligning to TRBD1. The CDR3 consists of 15 residues. The trim removed 3 bases at V and 5 bases at J, leaving 7 bases unmatched. The germline V gene encodes CDR1 LNHNV and CDR2 YYDKDF (reference sequence). The CDR3 DNA reads TGTGCCACCAGCAGCGCGGGGACAGGGCGCGAGACCCAGTACTTC. This encodes CATSSAGTGRETQYF.

The genes are TRBV24-1 and TRBJ2-1; 9 nucleotides agree with TRBD1. The junction had 9 bases not matched to a gene; V was cut back by 1 base and J by 6 bases. This CDR3 is 17 amino acids long. CDR1 KGHDR and CDR2 SFDVKD come from the germline V gene. The CDR3 bases are TGTGCCACCAGTGATTTCTACCGGACAGGGGTTGGCAATGAGCAGTTCTTC. Protein: CATSDFYRTGVGNEQFF.

The chain uses TRBV18 and TRBJ2-3; 7 nucleotides line up with TRBD1. Germline V lookup: CDR1 KGHSH, CDR2 LQKENI. The CDR3 is 13 residues long. V shed 3 bases and J 7 bases; nucleotides not matched to a gene: 4. The CDR3 bases are TGTGCCAGCTCACCGGGACAGACGAATACGCAGTATTTT. It specifies CASSPGQTNTQYF. The full variable domain, in which reference TRBV18 and TRBJ2-3 provide the parts outside the CDR3, is NAGVMQNPRHLVRRRGQEARLRCSPMKGHSHVYWYRQLPEEGLKFMVYLQKENIIDESGMPKERFSAEFPKEGPSILRIQQVVRGDSAAYFCASSPGQTNTQYFGPGTRLTVL.

The chain combines TRBV6-5 with TRBJ1-1, with D unresolved. The CDR3 length is 11 residues. CDR1 and CDR2 from the germline V gene are MNHEY and SVGAGI. The V end was cut by 10 bases, the J end by 2 bases, with 8 bases between. The CDR3 DNA sequence: TGTGCCATCCACAGAAACACTGAAGCTTTCTTT. Its protein is CAIHRNTEAFF.

J is TRBJ2-7 and V is TRBV5-4; 8 bases map to TRBD1. CDR1 and CDR2 from the germline V gene are SGHNT and YYREEE (reference sequence). This CDR3 is built from 15 residues. V trimming: 3 bases; J trimming: 2 bases; junction bases outside the gene matches: 7. In nucleotides, the CDR3 is TGTGCCAGCAGCTCCGGACGACAGGGGACCTACGAGCAGTACTTC. Its translation is CASSSGRQGTYEQYF. The full variable domain, its missing parts supplied by reference TRBV5-4 and TRBJ2-7, is ETGVTQSPTHLIKTRGQQVTLRCSSQSGHNTVSWYQQALGQGPQFIFQYYREEENGRGNFPPRFSGLQFPNYSSELNVNALELDDSALYLCASSSGRQGTYEQYFGPGTRLTVT.

This chain joins TRBV3-1 (or the pseudogene TRBV3-2) and TRBJ2-2, with 8 nucleotides matching TRBD1. CDR3 length: 15 amino acids. V dropped 5 bases and J dropped 5; count of bases not matched to a gene: 7. Per germline, CDR1 LGHDT and CDR2 YNNKEL (reference sequence). CDR3 amino acids: CASSTGQGGTGELFF. As DNA, the CDR3 is TGTGCCAGCAGCACCGGACAGGGAGGTACCGGGGAGCTGTTTTTT.

The rearrangement uses TRBV2 and TRBJ2-7; TRBD1 might be the D (6 bases). From germline, CDR1 is SNHLY and CDR2 FYNNEI. CDR3 length: 14 residues. Between the trimmed V and J ends, which lost 8 bases and 4 bases, there was a span of 18 bases. In DNA form, the CDR3 reads TGTGCCAGCCAGGAACTGCAGGGGTCGTACGAGCAGTACTTC. Its translation: CASQELQGSYEQYF.

V usage is TRBV19 and J usage is TRBJ2-3, with 8 positions matching TRBD2. V shed 8 bases, J shed 4 bases, and the junction held 8 bases outside the gene matches. The CDR3 totals 14 residues. Germline V gene data show CDR1 as LNHDA and CDR2 as SQIVND (reference sequence). CDR3 amino acids: CASGNGRAPDTQYF. In nucleotides, the CDR3 is TGTGCCAGTGGCAACGGGAGGGCCCCAGATACGCAGTATTTT. Drawing the rest from reference TRBV19 and TRBJ2-3, the complete variable domain is DGGITQSPKYLFRKEGQNVTLSCEQNLNHDAMYWYRQDPGQGLRLIYYSQIVNDFQKGDIAEGYSVSREKKESFPLTVTSAQKNPTAFYLCASGNGRAPDTQYFGPGTRLTVL.

Here the CDR3 reads CASSWLGEASTDTQYF. CDR3 in DNA: TGTGCCAGCAGCTGGCTAGGTGAGGCAAGCACAGATACGCAGTATTTT. The chain is built from TRBV5-6 and TRBJ2-3; no reliable D call. This CDR3 spans 16 amino acids. Germline-derived CDR1 and CDR2 are SGHDT and YYEEEE. The V end was cut by 3 bases, the J end by 0 bases, with 14 bases between.

This clone has a single count. This chain joins TRBV6-5 and TRBJ2-3, with TRBD1 identical over 7 bases. The CDR3 totals 16 residues. The germline V gene has CDR1 MNHEY and CDR2 SVGAGI. The V gene end was trimmed by 0 bases and the J gene end by 1 base; junction bases not matched to a gene: 4. The CDR3 spells CASSYSTGYGTDTQYF. The CDR3 nucleotides read TGTGCCAGCAGTTACTCGACAGGGTATGGCACAGATACGCAGTATTTT.

CDR3 sequence (DNA): TGTGCCAGCAGATTGGGACAGAACTATGGCTACACCTTC. Its protein is CASRLGQNYGYTF. This chain uses TRBV27 with TRBJ1-2, with 7 bases matching TRBD1. V trimming: 6 bases; J trimming: 2 bases; junction bases outside the gene matches: 3. The CDR3 is 13 amino acids. The germline CDR1 and CDR2 sequences are MNHEY and SMNVEV (reference sequence).

This clone was found many times. The J gene is TRBJ2-2, the V gene TRBV29-1; 10 bases map to TRBD2. Trimming removed 7 bases from V and 1 base from J; junction bases left unmatched: 3. Germline V CDR1 and CDR2: SQVTM, ANQGSEA. The CDR3 runs 14 residues. The DNA of the CDR3 is TGCAGCGCCGGGACTAGCGAGAACACCGGGGAGCTGTTTTTT. Its protein is CSAGTSENTGELFF.

About this clone itself: At the DNA level, this CDR3 is encoded by other sequences in the same sample as well. The rearrangement links TRBV6-5 to TRBJ1-2; tentative D call: TRBD1 (6 bases). Between the trimmed V and J ends, which lost 0 bases and 8 bases, there was a span of 10 bases. Germline CDR1 reads MNHEY; CDR2 reads SVGAGI. CDR3 size: 13 residues. The CDR3 bases are TGTGCCAGCAGTTACTCGTCAGGGGTGGGCTACACCTTC. This sequence encodes CASSYSSGVGYTF.

CDR3 coding DNA: TGTGCCAGCAGCCAAGTAACAGAAGATAACTATGGCTACACCTTC. Its translation: CASSQVTEDNYGYTF. The gene calls are TRBV3-1 (or the pseudogene TRBV3-2) and TRBJ1-2; D is ambiguous. V shed 1 base and J shed 1 base, with 10 bases lying between them. The CDR3 sequence is 15 residues long. Germline assignment: CDR1 LGHDT and CDR2 YNNKEL (reference sequence).

The V call is TRBV19, the J call TRBJ2-3, with a tentative D call TRBD2 (5 bases). The CDR3 runs to 15 residues. V was clipped by 1 base and J by 6 bases, with 14 bases between them. Per germline, CDR1 LNHDA and CDR2 SQIVND (reference sequence). The DNA for the CDR3 is TGTGCCAGTAGTATAGGAGGGCTAGACTCGGATACGCAGTATTTT. Amino acid sequence: CASSIGGLDSDTQYF.